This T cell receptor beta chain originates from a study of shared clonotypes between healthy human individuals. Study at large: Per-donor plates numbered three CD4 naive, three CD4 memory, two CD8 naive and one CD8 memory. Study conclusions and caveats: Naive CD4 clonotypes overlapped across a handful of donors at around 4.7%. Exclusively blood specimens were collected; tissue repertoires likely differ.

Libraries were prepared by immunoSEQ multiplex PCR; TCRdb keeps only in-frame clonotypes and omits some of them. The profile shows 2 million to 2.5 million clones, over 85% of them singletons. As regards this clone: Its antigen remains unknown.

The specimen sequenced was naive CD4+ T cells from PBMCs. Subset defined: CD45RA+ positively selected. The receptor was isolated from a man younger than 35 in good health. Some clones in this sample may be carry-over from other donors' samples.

The CDR3 nucleotides read TGTGCTAGTGGTTTGCCCCCCGTTCGGATGAATGAGCAGTACTTC. Translation gives CASGLPPVRMNEQYF. J is TRBJ2-7 and V is TRBV12-5; D ambiguous. The V gene's germline CDR1 is LGHNT and CDR2 FRNRAP. The CDR3 contains 15 residues. V lost 2 bases and J 7 bases, leaving 18 bases between the germline ends.